Listed here are 31 T cell receptor beta chains from one sample, sequenced in a study of identifying expanded T cells in peripheral blood. Only in-frame clones appear in the TCRdb table, and some are missing; sequencing was by immunoSEQ multiplex PCR. This sample has 85,000 to 100,000 clones, with 88% found just once. The sequencing input was blood. These receptors all stem from a person aged 18 to 75 in good health.

The rearrangement links TRBV7-3 to TRBJ2-7; 11 bases are shared with TRBD2. V lost 5 bases and J lost 2; bases outside the gene matches: 5. CDR3 length equals 15 residues. Germline V gene sequence: CDR1 SGHTA, CDR2 FQGTGA. The CDR3 region is CASSLNSGRAYEQYF. CDR3 sequence (DNA): TGTGCCAGCAGCCTAAATAGCGGGAGGGCCTACGAGCAGTACTTC.

The V call is TRBV6-5, the J call TRBJ1-6; 8 bases map to TRBD1. The J segment lost 5 bases and the V segment lost 5 bases, leaving 5 bases of the junction unmatched. In germline, CDR1 is MNHEY, CDR2 SVGAGI. This CDR3 contains 15 residues. CDR3 in amino acids: CASSGQGVNNSPLHF. CDR3 in DNA: TGTGCCAGCAGTGGACAGGGTGTTAATAATTCACCCCTCCACTTT.

V gene TRBV11-2 combines with J gene TRBJ2-1; TRBD2 aligns across 14 bases. The trim removed 4 bases at V and 6 bases at J, leaving 2 bases unmatched. The CDR3 runs 15 residues. Germline V gene data show CDR1 as SGHAT and CDR2 as FQNNGV. CDR3 protein: CASSSGLAGGNEQFF. Written as DNA, the CDR3 is TGTGCCAGCAGCTCAGGACTAGCGGGAGGCAATGAGCAGTTCTTC.

This chain connects TRBV9 to TRBJ2-3; 12 bases map to TRBD2. There are 17 residues in the CDR3. With 0 bases clipped from V and 4 bases from J, the junction kept 6 bases outside the gene matches. The germline CDR1 and CDR2 sequences are SGDLS and YYNGEE. The CDR3 loop reads CASSVVASGGVADTQYF. DNA of the CDR3: TGTGCCAGCAGCGTAGTAGCTAGCGGGGGGGTGGCAGATACGCAGTATTTT.

J is TRBJ1-2 and V is TRBV7-2, with a weak D call TRBD1 (5 bases). The CDR3 has 14 amino acids. The V and J ends lost 4 bases and 7 bases respectively, with 16 bases between them. Germline V CDR1 and CDR2: SGHTA, FQGNSA. DNA for the CDR3: TGTGCCAGCAGCTCTAGCCAGGGCAGCCTTGGCTACACCTTC. Protein product: CASSSSQGSLGYTF.

The CDR3 reads CASSLWVSTDTQYF. CDR3 sequence (DNA): TGTGCCAGCAGCTTGTGGGTTAGCACAGATACGCAGTATTTT. This chain links TRBV5-4 with TRBJ2-3; D uncertain. Germline assignment: CDR1 SGHNT and CDR2 YYREEE (reference sequence). The CDR3 spans 14 residues. Trimming stripped 1 base from V and 0 bases from J, with 6 bases between.

The chain carries TRBV28 and TRBJ2-3; D is possibly TRBD1 or TRBD2 (5 bases each). The CDR3 contains 15 residues. V lost 7 bases to trimming and J lost 2 bases, with 16 bases between them. Germline-derived CDR1 and CDR2 are MDHEN and SYDVKM. CDR3 in DNA: TGTGCCAGCACCCCCGGGACCGATTTCACAGATACGCAGTATTTT. Amino acid sequence: CASTPGTDFTDTQYF.

The rearrangement uses TRBV27 and TRBJ2-7; 7 positions agree with TRBD2. Germline values: CDR1 MNHEY, CDR2 SMNVEV (reference sequence). V lost 0 bases and J lost 3; bases outside the gene matches: 8. The CDR3 extends over 16 amino acids. CDR3 in DNA: TGTGCCAGCAGTTTATCGGGGGGGAGGGCGTACTACGAGCAGTACTTC. Its translation is CASSLSGGRAYYEQYF.

The chain employs TRBV15 and TRBJ1-5; weak D call: TRBD1 (5 bases). Germline V CDR1 and CDR2: LNHNV, YYDKDF (reference sequence). This CDR3 is built from 15 residues. With 7 bases removed from V and 3 bases from J, the gap between germline ends came to 16 bases. The CDR3 spells CATTPTGDVNQPQHF. The CDR3 region has the DNA TGTGCCACCACGCCGACTGGGGACGTCAATCAGCCCCAGCATTTT.

The chain recombines TRBV5-1 with TRBJ2-2; 9 bases map to TRBD2. CDR1 is SGHRS, CDR2 YFSETQ, per germline. Trimming removed 4 bases from V and 7 bases from J; junction bases left unmatched: 8. This CDR3 is built from 15 residues. CDR3 nucleotide sequence: TGCGCCAGCAGCAATAGGACTAGCGACATCGGGGAGCTGTTTTTT. This translates into CASSNRTSDIGELFF. Looking up the rest from reference TRBV5-1 and TRBJ2-2 gives the full variable domain: KAGVTQTPRYLIKTRGQQVTLSCSPISGHRSVSWYQQTPGQGLQFLFEYFSETQRNKGNFPGRFSGRQFSNSRSEMNVSTLELGDSALYLCASSNRTSDIGELFFGEGSRLTVL.

The V gene is TRBV10-1, the J gene TRBJ2-3; TRBD1 matches 9 bases. The germline V gene encodes CDR1 WNHNN and CDR2 SYGVQD (reference sequence). The V and J ends lost 1 base and 3 bases, in that order; junction bases with no gene match: 5. This CDR3 has 16 residues. As DNA, the CDR3 is TGCGCCAGCAGTGAGTGGGGGACAGGGCCAACAGATACGCAGTATTTT. It encodes CASSEWGTGPTDTQYF.

Only one count was recorded for this clone. The CDR3 region has the DNA TGTGCCAGCAGTTTATGGAAGACAAGAAGAAGCGAAAAACTGTTTTTT. This sequence encodes CASSLWKTRRSEKLFF. The V call is TRBV28, the J call TRBJ1-4; D gene ambiguous. Looked up from germline, CDR1 is MDHEN and CDR2 is SYDVKM. The length of the CDR3 is 16 residues. Trimming shortened V by 0 bases and J by 8 bases, and 16 bases separated the two germline ends. The whole variable domain, filled in from reference TRBV28 and TRBJ1-4, reads DVKVTQSSRYLVKRTGEKVFLECVQDMDHENMFWYRQDPGLGLRLIYFSYDVKMKEKGDIPEGYSVSREKKERFSLILESASTNQTSMYLCASSLWKTRRSEKLFFGSGTQLSVL.

The gene calls are TRBV6-1 and TRBJ2-7; 9 bases are shared with TRBD1. J gave up 3 bases and V 6 bases, and 6 bases lay outside the gene matches. The germline gives CDR1 MNHNS, CDR2 SASEGT. This CDR3 spans 14 amino acids. The CDR3 DNA is TGTGCCAGCAGGTTACAGGGGGCTAGCTACGAGCAGTACTTC. Protein sequence: CASRLQGASYEQYF.

The CDR3: CASRTPNKNTGELFF. DNA for the CDR3: TGTGCCAGCAGGACACCCAACAAGAACACCGGGGAGCTGTTTTTT. This sequence joins TRBV27 and TRBJ2-2; D is uncertain. The CDR3 consists of 15 residues. Trimming took off 6 bases at V and 1 base at J, with 12 bases between the two ends. The germline gives CDR1 MNHEY, CDR2 SMNVEV (reference sequence).

The genes are TRBV6-1 and TRBJ1-4; D is perhaps TRBD1 (5 bases). The CDR3 covers 14 residues. CDR1 MNHNS and CDR2 SASEGT come from the germline V gene. V shed 6 bases and J shed 8 bases, with 16 bases lying between them. The CDR3 bases are TGTGCCAGCAGCCCCGGGACGGCGGGGGAAAAACTGTTTTTT. As protein: CASSPGTAGEKLFF.

This clone occurred a few times. The V call is TRBV6-4, the J call TRBJ2-2; the D is unclear. Germline lookup yields CDR1 MRHNA and CDR2 SNTAGT. With 0 bases removed from V and 1 base from J, the gap between germline ends came to 6 bases. This CDR3 comprises 15 residues. In DNA, the CDR3 is TGTGCCAGCAGTGACTCTTCAGAGAACACCGGGGAGCTGTTTTTT. Protein sequence: CASSDSSENTGELFF.

This sequence joins TRBV4-1 and TRBJ2-3; D call uncertain. Germline CDR1 reads MGHRA; CDR2 reads YSYEKL. Trimming took 0 bases from V and 4 from J, leaving 11 bases between them. The CDR3 covers 15 residues. The CDR3 sequence: CASSQERKTADTQYF. The CDR3 region has the DNA TGCGCCAGCAGCCAAGAGAGGAAGACCGCAGATACGCAGTATTTT.

The chain is built from TRBV4-2 and TRBJ2-3; D is ambiguous. Germline CDR1 is LGHNA and CDR2 is YNFKEQ. The ends were cut back, 8 bases at V and 2 bases at J, with 14 bases in the middle. The CDR3 is 14 residues long. The CDR3 sequence: CASADKEVTDTQYF. The CDR3 bases are TGTGCCAGCGCAGACAAAGAAGTCACAGATACGCAGTATTTT.

This clone was counted between two and nine times. The chain is built from TRBV28 and TRBJ2-7; 7 nucleotides align to TRBD1. V shed 6 bases and J 3 bases; nucleotides not matched to a gene: 5. There are 13 residues in the CDR3. The germline CDR1 and CDR2 sequences are MDHEN and SYDVKM. In DNA, the CDR3 is TGTGCCAGCAGAACGACAGGGCTCTACGAGCAGTACTTC. It is translated as CASRTTGLYEQYF.

This sequence joins TRBV25-1 and TRBJ2-1; D possibly uses TRBD1 or TRBD2 (5 bases each). Trimming removed 2 bases from V and 3 bases from J, with 14 bases in between. Per germline, CDR1 MGHDK and CDR2 SYGVNS. This CDR3 is 16 amino acids long. The chain's CDR3 is CASSERGPLIYNEQFF. In nucleotides, the CDR3 is TGTGCCAGCAGTGAAAGGGGACCGCTCATCTACAATGAGCAGTTCTTC.

The genes are TRBV19 and TRBJ1-1; no firm D call. The V end was cut by 2 bases, the J end by 1 base, with 5 bases between. Germline CDR1 and CDR2: LNHDA and SQIVND (reference sequence). The CDR3 extends over 13 amino acids. The CDR3: CASSINSNTEAFF. CDR3 sequence (DNA): TGTGCCAGTAGTATAAACTCGAACACTGAAGCTTTCTTT.

The rearrangement links TRBV19 to TRBJ1-1; D not certain. V lost 7 bases and J 5 bases, leaving 23 bases between the germline ends. Germline CDR1 LNHDA, CDR2 SQIVND (reference sequence). This CDR3 region has 16 residues. DNA of the CDR3: TGTGCCAGTACCCTGTTACGGCCCTACGACAAGACTGAAGCTTTCTTT. It translates to CASTLLRPYDKTEAFF. Filled out from reference TRBV19 and TRBJ1-1, the complete variable domain reads DGGITQSPKYLFRKEGQNVTLSCEQNLNHDAMYWYRQDPGQGLRLIYYSQIVNDFQKGDIAEGYSVSREKKESFPLTVTSAQKNPTAFYLCASTLLRPYDKTEAFFGQGTRLTVV.

The CDR3, as DNA: TGTGCCAGCAGTAATCGGCAGGGGACCGGCGCAGATACGCAGTATTTT. Translated: CASSNRQGTGADTQYF. This chain connects TRBV28 to TRBJ2-3; D possibly corresponds to TRBD1 (6 bases). The germline gives CDR1 MDHEN, CDR2 SYDVKM. V shed 5 bases and J shed 4 bases, with 19 bases lying between them. CDR3 size: 16 residues.

This clone was detected once. The rearrangement links TRBV21-1 to TRBJ2-7; the table's D gene call, TRBD1, was not cross checked with the DNA. TRBV21-1 is noted as a pseudogene. The CDR3 has 14 residues. The CDR3 nucleotides are TGTGCCAGCAGCCCTCAGACAGACTCCTACGAGCAGTACTTC. Encoded protein: CASSPQTDSYEQYF.

CDR3 bases: TGTGCCAGTAGCACAAGCGGGAGGGCCGGAGATACGCAGTATTTT. Protein product: CASSTSGRAGDTQYF. The chain employs TRBV19 and TRBJ2-3; 10 bases map to TRBD2. The CDR3 spans 15 residues. Germline CDR1 LNHDA, CDR2 SQIVND (reference sequence). The junction had 8 bases not matched to a gene; V was cut back by 6 bases and J by 5 bases.

Only one count was recorded for this clone. V and J are TRBV9 and TRBJ2-7, with D possibly TRBD2 on 5 matching bases. V gave up 1 base and J gave up 0 bases, with 8 bases separating them. Per germline, CDR1 SGDLS and CDR2 YYNGEE. This CDR3 has 14 amino acids. The CDR3 protein is CASSVLGSSYEQYF. The DNA of the CDR3 is TGTGCCAGCAGCGTACTGGGGAGCTCCTACGAGCAGTACTTC.

This clone was detected once. J is TRBJ2-7 and V is TRBV6-6; D remains unclear. This CDR3 region has 10 residues. In germline, CDR1 is MNHNY, CDR2 SVGAGI (reference sequence). V was trimmed by 5 bases and J by 8 bases, leaving 7 bases between them. In nucleotides, the CDR3 is TGTGCCAGCAGTGAGGTGAAGCAGTACTTC. This encodes CASSEVKQYF.

The rearrangement links TRBV9 to TRBJ1-1; 7 bases map to TRBD1. This CDR3 has 19 amino acids. CDR1 and CDR2 (germline): SGDLS, YYNGEE. Germline trimming cut 4 bases from V and 4 bases from J; bases unmatched to any gene: 22. The chain's CDR3 is CASSPSSVGGERRLTEAFF. CDR3 nucleotides: TGTGCCAGCAGCCCATCCTCTGTAGGGGGCGAGAGAAGGCTCACTGAAGCTTTCTTT.

Points on this clone: Other DNA sequences of this sample code for an identical CDR3. The V call is TRBV19, the J call TRBJ1-5; TRBD1 matches at 11 bases. V was pared by 8 bases and J by 5 bases, with 8 bases of the junction left unmatched. In germline, CDR1 is LNHDA, CDR2 SQIVND (reference sequence). CDR3 length: 15 amino acids. The CDR3 bases are TGTGCCAGTCGACCGGGACAGGGGGTACATCAGCCCCAGCATTTT. Translated: CASRPGQGVHQPQHF.

V gene TRBV7-9 combines with J gene TRBJ2-5, with 7 bases fitting TRBD1. The CDR3 spans 15 residues. CDR1 is SEHNR, CDR2 FQNEAQ, per germline (reference sequence). J lost 2 bases, V lost 1 base, and 4 bases had no gene match. DNA of the CDR3: TGTGCCAGCAGCTTAGTACAGGGGCCTCAAGAGACCCAGTACTTC. It specifies CASSLVQGPQETQYF.

The chain combines TRBV9 with TRBJ2-1; 13 bases fit TRBD2. The V gene end was trimmed by 4 bases and the J gene end by 6 bases; junction bases not matched to a gene: 4. This CDR3 comprises 15 residues. Per germline, CDR1 SGDLS and CDR2 YYNGEE. CDR3: CASSPRTSGSNEQFF. In DNA form, the CDR3 reads TGTGCCAGCAGCCCCCGGACTAGCGGGAGCAATGAGCAGTTCTTC.